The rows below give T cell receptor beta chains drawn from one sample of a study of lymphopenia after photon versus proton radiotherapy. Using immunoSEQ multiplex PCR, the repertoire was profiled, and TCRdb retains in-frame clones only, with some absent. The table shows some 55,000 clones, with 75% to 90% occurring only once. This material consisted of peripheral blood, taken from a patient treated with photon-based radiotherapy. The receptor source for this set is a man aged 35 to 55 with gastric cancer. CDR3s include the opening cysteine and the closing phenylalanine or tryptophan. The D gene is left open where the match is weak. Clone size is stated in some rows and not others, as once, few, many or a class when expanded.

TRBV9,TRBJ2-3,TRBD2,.,CASSQGAGGPTDTQYF,TGTGCCAGCAGCCAGGGAGCGGGGGGGCCCACAGATACGCAGTATTTT
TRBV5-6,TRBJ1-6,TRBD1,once,CASSLGTGVLYNSPLHF,TGTGCCAGCAGCTTGGGAACAGGGGTCTTATATAATTCACCCCTCCACTTT
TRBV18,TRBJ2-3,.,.,CASSPEGLSTDTQYF,TGTGCCAGCTCACCAGAGGGTCTAAGTACAGATACGCAGTATTTT
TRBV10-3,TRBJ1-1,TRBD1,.,CAISSYDRETEAFF,TGTGCCATCAGTTCCTACGACAGGGAGACTGAAGCTTTCTTT
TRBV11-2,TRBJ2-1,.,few,CASSLRAGLSYNEQFF,TGTGCCAGCAGCTTAAGGGCAGGGTTGTCCTACAATGAGCAGTTCTTC
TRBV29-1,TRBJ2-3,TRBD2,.,CSVAILGTKSTDTQYF,TGCAGCGTTGCCATATTGGGGACTAAGAGCACAGATACGCAGTATTTT
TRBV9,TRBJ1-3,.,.,CASTRDFGENTIYF,TGTGCCAGCACCAGGGACTTCGGGGAAAACACCATATATTTT
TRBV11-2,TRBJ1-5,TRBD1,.,CASSSYARTGDSEPQHF,TGTGCCAGCAGCTCGTACGCCCGGACAGGAGATTCTGAGCCCCAGCATTTT
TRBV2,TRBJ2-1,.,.,CASSAGRSKGQHEQFF,TGTGCCAGCAGTGCGGGACGTTCGAAGGGCCAACATGAGCAGTTCTTC
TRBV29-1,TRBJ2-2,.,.,CSARGTGELFF,TGCAGCGCACGGGGCACCGGGGAGCTGTTTTTT
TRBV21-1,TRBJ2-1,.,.,CASSKAASPKYNEQFF,TGTGCCAGCAGCAAAGCGGCTAGCCCCAAATACAATGAGCAGTTCTTC
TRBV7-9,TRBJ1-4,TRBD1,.,CASSSPDRGTNEKLFF,TGTGCCAGCAGCTCGCCGGACAGGGGTACTAATGAAAAACTGTTTTTT
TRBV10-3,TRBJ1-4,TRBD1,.,CAISVGDRADEKLFF,TGTGCCATCAGTGTGGGGGACAGGGCTGATGAAAAACTGTTTTTT
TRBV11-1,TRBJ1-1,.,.,CASAPRTEAFF,TGTGCCAGCGCCCCCCGGACTGAAGCTTTCTTT
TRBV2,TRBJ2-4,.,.,CASSEQGRGDIQYF,TGTGCCAGCAGTGAACAGGGGCGCGGGGACATTCAGTACTTC
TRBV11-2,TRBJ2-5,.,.,CASSRGSGTGQYF,TGTGCCAGCAGTCGGGGGTCGGGAACCGGGCAGTACTTC
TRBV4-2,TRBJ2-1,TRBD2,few,CASSAPGTSGGYNEQFF,TGTGCCAGCAGCGCCCCCGGGACTAGCGGGGGATACAATGAGCAGTTCTTC
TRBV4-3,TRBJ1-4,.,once,CASSRGPTSIEKLFF,TGCGCCAGCAGCCGAGGGCCAACTAGTATTGAAAAACTGTTTTTT